The clone carrying this TCR beta chain was picked up one time. Its specificity is unknown. Profiled with immunoSEQ multiplex PCR; TCRdb holds only in-frame clones, not every one. In the table there are 330,000 or so clones, roughly 71% of which are singletons. This entry belongs to a study of cytotoxic CD8 clonotypes in ibrutinib-treated CLL. Whole-study findings and limits: Public clonotypes proved infrequent, and on treatment they shrank or remained steady. Upon ibrutinib response clonality rose, and upon progression it fell back toward baseline.

The CDR3 runs 16 residues. The germline V and J ends were trimmed by 0 bases and 3 bases, with 14 bases remaining between them. CDR1 and CDR2 (germline): MNHEY, SVGAGI. The sample was PBMCs, taken after 36 months of ibrutinib treatment. This chain connects TRBV6-5 to TRBJ1-1; D uncertain. The clonotype originates from a human donor with chronic lymphocytic leukemia. The CDR3, as DNA: TGTGCCAGCAGTTACTCGAGCGGGTTTAGGGACACTGAAGCTTTCTTT. Protein sequence: CASSYSSGFRDTEAFF.